The source of this TCR beta chain is a study of PD-L1 blockade in urothelial cancer. J lost 6 bases, V lost 5 bases, and 8 bases had no gene match. Germline V CDR1 and CDR2: SGHNT, YYREEE (reference sequence). The CDR3 covers 15 residues. Sequenced by immunoSEQ multiplex PCR; TCRdb stores in-frame clones only, minus some. The sample has 70,000 to 100,000 clones; roughly 84% are singletons. This clone showed up just a few times. Noted time point: pretreatment peripheral blood. The sequence came from a man aged 55 to 70 with urothelial cancer. V gene TRBV5-4 combines with J gene TRBJ1-5; 10 bases match TRBD1. The sequenced sample was PBMCs, obtained around atezolizumab (anti-PD-L1) treatment. CDR3 amino acids: CASSLDRGPSQPQHF. DNA of the CDR3: TGTGCCAGCAGTTTAGACAGGGGGCCCAGTCAGCCCCAGCATTTT.